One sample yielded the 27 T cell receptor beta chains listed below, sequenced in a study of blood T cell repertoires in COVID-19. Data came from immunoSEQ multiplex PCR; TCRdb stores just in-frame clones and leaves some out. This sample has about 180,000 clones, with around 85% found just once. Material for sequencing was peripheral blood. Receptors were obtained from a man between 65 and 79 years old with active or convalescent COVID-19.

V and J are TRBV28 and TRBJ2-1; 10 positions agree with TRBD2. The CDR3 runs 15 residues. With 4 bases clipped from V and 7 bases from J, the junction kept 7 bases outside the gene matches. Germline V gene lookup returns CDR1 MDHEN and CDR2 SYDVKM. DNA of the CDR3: TGTGCCAGCAGTTCTCCGGGACTAGCGAATAATGAGCAGTTCTTC. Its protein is CASSSPGLANNEQFF.

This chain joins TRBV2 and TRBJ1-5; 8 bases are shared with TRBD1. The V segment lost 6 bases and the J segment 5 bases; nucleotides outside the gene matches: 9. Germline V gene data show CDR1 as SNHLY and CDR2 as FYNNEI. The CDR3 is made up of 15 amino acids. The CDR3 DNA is TGTGCCAGCAGCGCCTATTCAGGGGGCTATCAGCCCCAGCATTTT. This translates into CASSAYSGGYQPQHF. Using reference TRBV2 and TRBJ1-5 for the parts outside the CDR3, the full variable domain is EPEVTQTPSHQVTQMGQEVILRCVPISNHLYFYWYRQILGQKVEFLVSFYNNEISEKSEIFDDQFSVERPDGSNFTLKIRSTKLEDSAMYFCASSAYSGGYQPQHFGDGTRLSIL.

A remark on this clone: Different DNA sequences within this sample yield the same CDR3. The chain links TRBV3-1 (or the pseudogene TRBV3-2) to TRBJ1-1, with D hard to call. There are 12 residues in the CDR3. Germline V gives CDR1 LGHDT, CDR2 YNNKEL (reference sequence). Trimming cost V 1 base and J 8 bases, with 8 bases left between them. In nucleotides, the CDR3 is TGTGCCAGCAGCCAAGGGGCCCGGGAAGCTTTCTTT. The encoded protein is CASSQGAREAFF.

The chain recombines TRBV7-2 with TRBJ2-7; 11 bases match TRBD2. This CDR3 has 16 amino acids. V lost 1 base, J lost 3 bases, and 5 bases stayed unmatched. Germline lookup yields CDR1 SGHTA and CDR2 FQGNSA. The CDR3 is CASSLGVAGGVYEQYF. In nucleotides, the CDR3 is TGTGCCAGCAGCTTAGGGGTAGCGGGAGGGGTCTACGAGCAGTACTTC.

The CDR3 sequence: CASSPPRPLDNEQFF. As DNA, the CDR3 is TGTGCCAGCAGCCCACCTAGGCCATTAGACAATGAGCAGTTCTTC. The gene calls are TRBV14 and TRBJ2-1; no firm D call. V lost 4 bases to trimming and J lost 5 bases, with 15 bases between them. This CDR3 region has 15 residues. Germline V gives CDR1 SGHDN, CDR2 FVKESK.

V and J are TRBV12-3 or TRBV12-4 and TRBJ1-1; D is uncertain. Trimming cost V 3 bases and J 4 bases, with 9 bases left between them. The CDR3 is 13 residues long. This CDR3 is CASSFRVGTEAFF. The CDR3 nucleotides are TGTGCCAGCAGTTTTCGGGTGGGCACTGAAGCTTTCTTT.

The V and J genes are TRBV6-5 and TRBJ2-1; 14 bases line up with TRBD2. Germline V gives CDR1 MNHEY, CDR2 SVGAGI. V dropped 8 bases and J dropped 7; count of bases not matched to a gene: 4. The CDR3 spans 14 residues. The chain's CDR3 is CASQTSGRANEQFF. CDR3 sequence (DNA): TGTGCCAGCCAGACTAGCGGGAGGGCAAATGAGCAGTTCTTC.

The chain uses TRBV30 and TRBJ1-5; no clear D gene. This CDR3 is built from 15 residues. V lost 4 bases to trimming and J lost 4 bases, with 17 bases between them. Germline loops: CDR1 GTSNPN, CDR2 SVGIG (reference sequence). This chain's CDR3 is CAWTTGANQNQPQHF. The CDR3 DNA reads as TGTGCCTGGACCACGGGAGCAAACCAAAATCAGCCCCAGCATTTT. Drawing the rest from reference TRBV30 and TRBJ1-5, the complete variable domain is SQTIHQWPATLVQPVGSPLSLECTVEGTSNPNLYWYRQAAGRGLQLLFYSVGIGQISSEVPQNLSASRPQDRQFILSSKKLLLSDSGFYLCAWTTGANQNQPQHFGDGTRLSIL.

The CDR3 DNA is TGTGCCAGCAGCTTGGCACTAGCGAACATTCAGTACTTC. This codes for CASSLALANIQYF. The chain recombines TRBV7-2 with TRBJ2-4, with 7 bases fitting TRBD2. In germline, CDR1 is SGHTA, CDR2 FQGNSA. The CDR3 extends over 13 amino acids. V lost 3 bases and J lost 7; bases outside the gene matches: 3.

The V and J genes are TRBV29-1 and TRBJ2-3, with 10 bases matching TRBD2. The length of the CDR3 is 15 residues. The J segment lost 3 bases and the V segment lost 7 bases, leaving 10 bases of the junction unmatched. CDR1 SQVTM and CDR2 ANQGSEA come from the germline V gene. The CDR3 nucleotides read TGCAGCGCCTACCCAGCGGGAGGGCGGACAGATACGCAGTATTTT. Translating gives CSAYPAGGRTDTQYF.

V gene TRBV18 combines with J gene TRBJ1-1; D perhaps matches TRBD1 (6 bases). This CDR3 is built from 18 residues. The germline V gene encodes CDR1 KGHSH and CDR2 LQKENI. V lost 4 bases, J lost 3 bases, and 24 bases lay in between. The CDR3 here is CASSLFSGTRAFDTEAFF. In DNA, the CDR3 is TGTGCCAGCTCACTCTTCTCCGGGACACGGGCTTTCGACACTGAAGCTTTCTTT.

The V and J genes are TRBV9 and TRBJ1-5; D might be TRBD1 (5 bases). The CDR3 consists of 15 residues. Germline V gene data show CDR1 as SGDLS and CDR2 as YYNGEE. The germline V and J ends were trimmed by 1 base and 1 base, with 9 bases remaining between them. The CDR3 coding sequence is TGTGCCAGCAGCGTATCGGGGGGGAGCAATCAGCCCCAGCATTTT. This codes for CASSVSGGSNQPQHF.

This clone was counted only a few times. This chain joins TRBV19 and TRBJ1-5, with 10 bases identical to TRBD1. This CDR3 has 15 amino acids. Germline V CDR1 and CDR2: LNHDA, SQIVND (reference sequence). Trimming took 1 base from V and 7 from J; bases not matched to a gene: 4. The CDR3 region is CASSIGQGARQPQHF. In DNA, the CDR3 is TGTGCCAGTAGTATAGGACAGGGGGCTAGGCAGCCCCAGCATTTT.

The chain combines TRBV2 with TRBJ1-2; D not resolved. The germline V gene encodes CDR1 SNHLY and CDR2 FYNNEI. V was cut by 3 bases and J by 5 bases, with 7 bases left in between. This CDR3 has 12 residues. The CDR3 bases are TGTGCCAGCAGTGAGGCGGATTATGGCTACACCTTC. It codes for CASSEADYGYTF.

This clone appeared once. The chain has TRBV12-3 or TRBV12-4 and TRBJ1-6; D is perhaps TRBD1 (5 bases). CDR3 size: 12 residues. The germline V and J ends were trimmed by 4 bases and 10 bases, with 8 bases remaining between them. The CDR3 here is CASSSGGSPLHF. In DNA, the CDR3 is TGTGCCAGCAGTTCCGGGGGGTCACCCCTCCACTTT.

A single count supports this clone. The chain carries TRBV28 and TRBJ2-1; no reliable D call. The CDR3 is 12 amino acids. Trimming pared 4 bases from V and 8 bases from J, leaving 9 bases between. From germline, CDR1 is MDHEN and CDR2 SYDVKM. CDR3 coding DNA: TGTGCCAGCAGTTCCCGGTATTATGAGCAGTTCTTC. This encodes CASSSRYYEQFF.

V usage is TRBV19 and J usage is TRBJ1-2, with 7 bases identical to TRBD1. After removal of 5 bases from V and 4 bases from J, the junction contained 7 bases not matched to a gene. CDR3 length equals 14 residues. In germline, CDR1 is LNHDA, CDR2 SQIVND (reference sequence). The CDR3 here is CASSPAGTAYGYTF. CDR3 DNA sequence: TGTGCCAGTAGTCCCGCCGGGACAGCCTATGGCTACACCTTC.

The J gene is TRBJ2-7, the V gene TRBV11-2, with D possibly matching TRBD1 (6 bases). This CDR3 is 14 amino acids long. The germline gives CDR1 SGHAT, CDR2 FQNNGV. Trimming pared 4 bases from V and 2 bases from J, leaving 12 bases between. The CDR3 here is CASSSGTLAYEQYF. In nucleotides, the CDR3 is TGTGCCAGCAGCTCCGGGACACTAGCCTACGAGCAGTACTTC. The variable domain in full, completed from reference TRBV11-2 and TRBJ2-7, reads EAGVAQSPRYKIIEKRQSVAFWCNPISGHATLYWYQQILGQGPKLLIQFQNNGVVDDSQLPKDRFSAERLKGVDSTLKIQPAKLEDSAVYLCASSSGTLAYEQYFGPGTRLTVT.

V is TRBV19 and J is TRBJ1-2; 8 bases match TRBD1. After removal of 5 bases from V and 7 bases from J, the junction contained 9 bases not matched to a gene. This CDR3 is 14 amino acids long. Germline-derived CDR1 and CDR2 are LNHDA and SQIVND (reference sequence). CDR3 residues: CASSPGQGIGGYTF. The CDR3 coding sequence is TGTGCCAGTAGTCCTGGACAGGGAATCGGTGGCTACACCTTC.

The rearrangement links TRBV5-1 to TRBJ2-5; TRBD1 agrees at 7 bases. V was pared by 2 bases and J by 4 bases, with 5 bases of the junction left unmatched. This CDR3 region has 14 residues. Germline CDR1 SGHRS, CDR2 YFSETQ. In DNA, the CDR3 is TGCGCCAGCAGCTTAGGGGGCAGCTCAGAGACCCAGTACTTC. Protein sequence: CASSLGGSSETQYF.

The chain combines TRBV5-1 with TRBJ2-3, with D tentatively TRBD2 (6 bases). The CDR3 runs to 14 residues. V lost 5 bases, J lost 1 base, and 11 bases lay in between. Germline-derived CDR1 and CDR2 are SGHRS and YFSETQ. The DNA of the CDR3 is TGCGCCAGCAGGCGGGAAGGTGGCACAGATACGCAGTATTTT. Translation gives CASRREGGTDTQYF.

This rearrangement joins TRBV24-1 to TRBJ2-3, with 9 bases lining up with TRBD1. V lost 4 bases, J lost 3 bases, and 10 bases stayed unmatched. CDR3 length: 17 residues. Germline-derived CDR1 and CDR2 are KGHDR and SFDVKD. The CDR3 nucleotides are TGTGCCACCAGTGAAACTACAGGGGGCAGGGAAACAGATACGCAGTATTTT. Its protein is CATSETTGGRETDTQYF.

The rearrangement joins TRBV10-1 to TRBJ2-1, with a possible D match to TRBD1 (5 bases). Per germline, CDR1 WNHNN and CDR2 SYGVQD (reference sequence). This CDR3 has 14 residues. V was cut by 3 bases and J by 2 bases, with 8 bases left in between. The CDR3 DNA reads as TGCGCCAGCAGTGAAAGGACAACCTACAATGAGCAGTTCTTC. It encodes CASSERTTYNEQFF.

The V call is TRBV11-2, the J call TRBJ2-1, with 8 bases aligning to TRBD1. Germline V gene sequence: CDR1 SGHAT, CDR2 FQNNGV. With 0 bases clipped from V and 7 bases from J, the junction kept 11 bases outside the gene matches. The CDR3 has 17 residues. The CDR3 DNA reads TGTGCCAGCAGCTTAGATCTATCACAGGGGGTTGGTAATGAGCAGTTCTTC. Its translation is CASSLDLSQGVGNEQFF.

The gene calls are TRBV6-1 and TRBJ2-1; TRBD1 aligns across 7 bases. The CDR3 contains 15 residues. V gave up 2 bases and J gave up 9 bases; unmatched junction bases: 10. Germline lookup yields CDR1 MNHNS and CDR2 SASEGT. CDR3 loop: CASSEPNQGVGEQFF. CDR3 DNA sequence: TGTGCCAGCAGTGAACCGAACCAGGGGGTCGGTGAGCAGTTCTTC.

The CDR3 loop is CSAPAGGLNTEAFF. CDR3 DNA: TGCAGCGCCCCTGCGGGAGGGTTGAACACTGAAGCTTTCTTT. The V call is TRBV29-1, the J call TRBJ1-1, with D hard to call. The CDR3 has 14 residues. Germline V gene lookup returns CDR1 SQVTM and CDR2 ANQGSEA. Trimming left V 7 bases short and J 0 bases short, with 15 bases between.

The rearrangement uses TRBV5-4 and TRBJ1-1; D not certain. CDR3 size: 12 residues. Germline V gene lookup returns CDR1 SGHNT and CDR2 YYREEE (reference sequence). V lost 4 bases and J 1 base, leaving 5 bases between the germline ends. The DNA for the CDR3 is TGTGCCAGCAGCATTAGGAACACTGAAGCTTTCTTT. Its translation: CASSIRNTEAFF. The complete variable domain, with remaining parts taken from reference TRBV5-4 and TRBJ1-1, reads ETGVTQSPTHLIKTRGQQVTLRCSSQSGHNTVSWYQQALGQGPQFIFQYYREEENGRGNFPPRFSGLQFPNYSSELNVNALELDDSALYLCASSIRNTEAFFGQGTRLTVV.